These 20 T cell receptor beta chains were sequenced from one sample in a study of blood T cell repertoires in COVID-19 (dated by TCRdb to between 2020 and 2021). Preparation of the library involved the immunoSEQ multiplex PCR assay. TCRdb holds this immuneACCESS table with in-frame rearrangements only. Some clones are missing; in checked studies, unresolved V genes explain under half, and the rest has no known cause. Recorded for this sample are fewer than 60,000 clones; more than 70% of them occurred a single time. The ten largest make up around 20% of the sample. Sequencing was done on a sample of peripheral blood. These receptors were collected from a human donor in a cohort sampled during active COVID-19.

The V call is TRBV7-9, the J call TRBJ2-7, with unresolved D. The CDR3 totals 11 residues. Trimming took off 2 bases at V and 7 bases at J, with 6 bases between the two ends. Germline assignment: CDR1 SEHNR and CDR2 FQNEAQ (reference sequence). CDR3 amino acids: CASSLMREQYF. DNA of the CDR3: TGTGCCAGCAGCTTAATGAGGGAGCAGTACTTC.

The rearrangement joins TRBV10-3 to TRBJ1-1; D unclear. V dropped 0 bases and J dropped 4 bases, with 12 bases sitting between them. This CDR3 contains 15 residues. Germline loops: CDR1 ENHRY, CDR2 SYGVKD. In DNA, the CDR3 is TGTGCCATCAGTGAGTCACGGGGATTGAGCACTGAAGCTTTCTTT. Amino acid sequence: CAISESRGLSTEAFF.

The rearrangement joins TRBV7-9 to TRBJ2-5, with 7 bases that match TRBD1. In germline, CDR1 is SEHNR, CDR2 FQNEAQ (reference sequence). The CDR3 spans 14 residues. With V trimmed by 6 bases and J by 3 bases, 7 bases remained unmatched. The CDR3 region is CASRATGSEETQYF. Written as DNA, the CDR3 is TGTGCCAGCAGGGCGACAGGGTCCGAAGAGACCCAGTACTTC.

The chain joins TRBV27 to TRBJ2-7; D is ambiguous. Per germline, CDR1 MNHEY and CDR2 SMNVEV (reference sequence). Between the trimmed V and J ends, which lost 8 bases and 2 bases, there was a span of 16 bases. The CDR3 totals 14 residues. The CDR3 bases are TGTGCCAGCTCCCCGTGGTCACTGACCTACGAGCAGTACTTC. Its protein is CASSPWSLTYEQYF.

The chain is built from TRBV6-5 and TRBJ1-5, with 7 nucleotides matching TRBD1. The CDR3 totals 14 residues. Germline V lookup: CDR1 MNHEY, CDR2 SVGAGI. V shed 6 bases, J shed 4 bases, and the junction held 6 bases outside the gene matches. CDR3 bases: TGTGCCAGCAGCCAAGGGGGCGGGAATCAGCCCCAGCATTTT. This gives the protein CASSQGGGNQPQHF.

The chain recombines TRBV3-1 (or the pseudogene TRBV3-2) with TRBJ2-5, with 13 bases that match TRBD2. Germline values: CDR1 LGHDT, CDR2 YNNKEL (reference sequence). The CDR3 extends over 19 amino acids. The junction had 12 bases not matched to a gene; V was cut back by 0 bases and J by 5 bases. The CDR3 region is CASSQETSGGTAVGETQYF. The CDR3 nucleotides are TGTGCCAGCAGCCAAGAGACTAGCGGGGGGACTGCAGTTGGGGAGACCCAGTACTTC.

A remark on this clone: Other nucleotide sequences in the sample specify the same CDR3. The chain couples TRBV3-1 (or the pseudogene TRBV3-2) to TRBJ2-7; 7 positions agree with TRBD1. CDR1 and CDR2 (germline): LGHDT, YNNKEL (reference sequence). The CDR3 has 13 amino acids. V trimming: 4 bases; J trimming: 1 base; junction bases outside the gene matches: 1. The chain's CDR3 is CASSRDSSYEQYF. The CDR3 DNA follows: TGTGCCAGCAGCCGGGACAGTTCCTACGAGCAGTACTTC.

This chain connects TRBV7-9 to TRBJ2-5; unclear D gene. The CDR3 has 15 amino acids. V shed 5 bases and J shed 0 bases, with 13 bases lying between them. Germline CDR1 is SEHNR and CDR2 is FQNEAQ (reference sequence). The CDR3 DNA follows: TGTGCCAGCAGCCCGCTTCGGTCGTACCAAGAGACCCAGTACTTC. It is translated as CASSPLRSYQETQYF.

DNA of the CDR3: TGCGCCAGCAGCCAAGAATTCTATAATGAGCAGTTCTTC. It yields the protein CASSQEFYNEQFF. The genes are TRBV4-3 and TRBJ2-1; no clear D. Between the trimmed V and J ends, which lost 0 bases and 7 bases, there was a span of 7 bases. CDR1 and CDR2 from the germline V gene are LGHNA and YSLEER. The CDR3 is 13 amino acids.

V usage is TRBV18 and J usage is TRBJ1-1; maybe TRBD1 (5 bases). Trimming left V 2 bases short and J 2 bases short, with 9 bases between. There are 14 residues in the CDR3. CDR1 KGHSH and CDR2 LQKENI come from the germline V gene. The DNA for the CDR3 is TGTGCCAGCTCACCAGGGGCGGTTAACACTGAAGCTTTCTTT. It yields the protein CASSPGAVNTEAFF.

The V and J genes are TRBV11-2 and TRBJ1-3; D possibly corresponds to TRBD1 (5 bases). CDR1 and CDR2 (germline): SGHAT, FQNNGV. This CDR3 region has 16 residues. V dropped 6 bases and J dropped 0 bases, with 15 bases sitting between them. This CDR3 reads CASSWTPTSSGNTIYF. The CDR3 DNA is TGTGCCAGCAGTTGGACACCAACCTCCTCTGGAAACACCATATATTTT.

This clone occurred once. The CDR3: CTSRRRSLCKSRANVLTF. CDR3 nucleotides: TGCACCAGCAGGCGTCGGAGTTTGTGCAAAAGTCGGGCCAACGTCCTGACTTTC. The chain uses TRBV1 and TRBJ2-6; the listed D gene, TRBD2, was not tested against the DNA. TRBV1 is recorded as a pseudogene. This CDR3 has 18 amino acids.

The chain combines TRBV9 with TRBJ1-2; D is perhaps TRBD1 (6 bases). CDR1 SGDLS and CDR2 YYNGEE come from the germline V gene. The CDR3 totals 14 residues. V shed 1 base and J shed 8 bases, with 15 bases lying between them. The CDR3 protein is CASSVTLGGLGYTF. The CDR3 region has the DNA TGTGCCAGCAGCGTAACCCTCGGGGGGCTCGGCTACACCTTC.

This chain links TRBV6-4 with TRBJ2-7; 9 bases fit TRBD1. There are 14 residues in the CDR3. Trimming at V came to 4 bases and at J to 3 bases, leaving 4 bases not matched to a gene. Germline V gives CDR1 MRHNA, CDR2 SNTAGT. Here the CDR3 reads CASSVTGGSYEQYF. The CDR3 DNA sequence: TGTGCCAGCAGTGTAACAGGGGGCAGCTACGAGCAGTACTTC.

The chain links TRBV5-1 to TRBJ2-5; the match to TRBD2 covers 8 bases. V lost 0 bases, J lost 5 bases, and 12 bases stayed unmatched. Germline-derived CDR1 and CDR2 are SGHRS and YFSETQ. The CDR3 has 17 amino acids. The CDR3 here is CASSLVVAGNFRETQYF. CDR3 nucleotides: TGCGCCAGCAGCTTGGTAGTAGCGGGGAACTTCCGGGAGACCCAGTACTTC.

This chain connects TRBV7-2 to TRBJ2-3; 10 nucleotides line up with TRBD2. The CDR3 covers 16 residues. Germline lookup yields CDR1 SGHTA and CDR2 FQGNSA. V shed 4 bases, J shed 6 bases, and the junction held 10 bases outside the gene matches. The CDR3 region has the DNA TGTGCCAGCAGCTCCGGACTAGCGGCAAGTTGGGATACGCAGTATTTT. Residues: CASSSGLAASWDTQYF.

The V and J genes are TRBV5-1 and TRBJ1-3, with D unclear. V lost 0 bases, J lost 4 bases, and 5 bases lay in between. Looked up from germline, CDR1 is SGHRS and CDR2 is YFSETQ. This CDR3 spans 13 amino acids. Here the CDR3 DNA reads TGCGCCAGCAGCTTGGGAGGGGGAAACACCATATATTTT. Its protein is CASSLGGGNTIYF.

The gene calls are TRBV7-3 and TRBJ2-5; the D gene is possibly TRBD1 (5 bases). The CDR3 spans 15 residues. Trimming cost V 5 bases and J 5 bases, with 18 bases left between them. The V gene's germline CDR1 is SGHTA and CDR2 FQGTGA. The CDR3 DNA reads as TGTGCCAGCAGCCCCGGTAAGGGGCGCGAGGAGACCCAGTACTTC. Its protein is CASSPGKGREETQYF.

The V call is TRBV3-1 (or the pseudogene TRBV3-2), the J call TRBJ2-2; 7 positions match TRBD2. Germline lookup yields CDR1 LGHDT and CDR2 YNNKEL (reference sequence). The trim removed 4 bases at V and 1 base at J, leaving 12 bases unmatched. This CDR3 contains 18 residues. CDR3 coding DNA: TGTGCCAGCAGCCTCCCATGGGGCCTAGCGGTGAACACCGGGGAGCTGTTTTTT. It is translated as CASSLPWGLAVNTGELFF.

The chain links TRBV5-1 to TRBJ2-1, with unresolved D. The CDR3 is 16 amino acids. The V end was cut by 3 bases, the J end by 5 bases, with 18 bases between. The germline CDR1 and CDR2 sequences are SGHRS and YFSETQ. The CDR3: CASSSPLADVDNEQFF. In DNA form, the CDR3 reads TGCGCCAGCAGCTCGCCGCTTGCGGATGTAGACAATGAGCAGTTCTTC.